These T cell receptor beta chains were read from a single sample in a study of vaccination effects on CD4 cells after COVID-19. Which antigens these TCRs recognize remains unknown. Clones were sequenced by immunoSEQ multiplex PCR, and TCRdb holds only the in-frame ones, with some missing. The sample yields fewer than 85,000 clones, about 79% seen once. Here the sequenced sample was CD4+ T cells from PBMCs cultured with SARS-CoV-2 spike peptides, taken before COVID-19 vaccination. The receptors here all came from a human donor who received a COVID-19 vaccine. Both conserved end residues are part of each CDR3. A D gene is named only where the DNA matches it firmly. Clone size is not always given. Where it is, it says once, few, many or a class for expanded clones.

TRBV4-1,NA,NA,TRBJ2-5,CASSPLWGTQETQYF,TGCGCCAGCAGCCCCCTTTGGGGGACTCAAGAGACCCAGTACTTC
TRBV10-3,NA,NA,TRBJ2-2,CAISDRGANTGELFF,TGTGCCATCAGTGACAGGGGCGCGAACACCGGGGAGCTGTTTTTT
TRBV7-2,few,NA,TRBJ1-5,CASSLESRNQPQHF,TGTGCCAGCAGCTTAGAAAGCAGGAATCAGCCCCAGCATTTT
TRBV5-1,NA,TRBD2,TRBJ2-3,CASSIVAGRGDTQYF,TGCGCCAGCAGCATTGTAGCGGGGAGAGGAGATACGCAGTATTTT
TRBV19,NA,TRBD1,TRBJ1-2,CASSFSGDRVYHYGYTF,TGTGCCAGTAGTTTCTCTGGAGACAGGGTTTATCACTATGGCTACACCTTC
TRBV10-2,NA,NA,TRBJ1-5,CASSEFLSNQPQHF,TGCGCCAGCAGTGAGTTTTTGAGCAATCAGCCCCAGCATTTT
TRBV29-1,NA,NA,TRBJ2-1,CSVEDRGLDEQFF,TGCAGCGTTGAAGACAGGGGTTTGGATGAGCAGTTCTTC
TRBV18,NA,TRBD1,TRBJ1-2,CASSPVLADRAYGYTF,TGTGCCAGCTCACCAGTTCTCGCCGACAGGGCCTATGGCTACACCTTC
TRBV4-1,few,TRBD2,TRBJ2-1,CASSLRLAGGQYNEQFF,TGCGCCAGCAGCCTCCGACTAGCGGGGGGGCAATACAATGAGCAGTTCTTC
TRBV18,NA,TRBD2,TRBJ2-3,CASSRGGTHTGTDTQYF,TGTGCCAGCTCACGGGGGGGAACTCATACGGGCACAGATACGCAGTATTTT
TRBV3-1/TRBV3-2,NA,TRBD1,TRBJ1-2,CASSRLGTGEGYTF,TGTGCCAGCAGCCGACTTGGGACAGGGGAAGGCTACACCTTC
TRBV6-5,NA,NA,TRBJ2-5,CASRFMETQYF,TGTGCCAGCAGGTTCATGGAGACCCAGTACTTC
TRBV6-1,NA,NA,TRBJ1-2,CASSERGDPFSGYTF,TGTGCCAGCAGTGAAAGGGGCGACCCGTTCTCCGGCTACACCTTC
TRBV9,NA,TRBD2,TRBJ2-3,CASSPLAGGLFGTDTQYF,TGTGCCAGCAGCCCATTAGCGGGGGGGCTGTTCGGCACAGATACGCAGTATTTT
TRBV27,NA,TRBD1,TRBJ2-1,CASSFGTGGRNEQFF,TGTGCCAGCAGTTTCGGGACAGGGGGTCGTAATGAGCAGTTCTTC
TRBV18,NA,TRBD1,TRBJ2-3,CASSRSLQGARTDTQYF,TGTGCCAGCTCACGGTCGCTACAGGGGGCTAGAACAGATACGCAGTATTTT
TRBV3-1/TRBV3-2,NA,NA,TRBJ1-1,CASSHSGDGVTEAFF,TGTGCCAGCAGCCACTCAGGGGACGGGGTCACTGAAGCTTTCTTT
TRBV19,NA,TRBD1,TRBJ2-1,CASSPTGVTYNEQFF,TGTGCCAGTAGCCCGACAGGGGTCACCTACAATGAGCAGTTCTTC
TRBV5-1,NA,NA,TRBJ2-1,CASSFASSYNEQFF,TGCGCCAGCAGCTTCGCGAGCTCCTACAATGAGCAGTTCTTC
TRBV11-2,NA,NA,TRBJ1-1,CASSLAPGRGLLNTEAFF,TGTGCCAGCAGCTTAGCGCCTGGCCGGGGGCTCCTGAACACTGAAGCTTTCTTT
TRBV7-8,few,TRBD1,TRBJ1-2,CASSLGRTGSGYTF,TGTGCCAGCAGCCTAGGGAGGACAGGATCTGGCTACACCTTC
TRBV6-5,few,TRBD1,TRBJ2-2,CASSYRTGGLGELFF,TGTGCCAGCAGTTACCGTACAGGGGGGCTCGGGGAGCTGTTTTTT
TRBV7-2,NA,TRBD2,TRBJ2-3,CASSLGLAGTAGTQYF,TGTGCCAGCAGCTTAGGGCTAGCGGGGACAGCTGGTACGCAGTATTTT
TRBV4-3,NA,NA,TRBJ1-2,CASSQDRPAVYGYTF,TGCGCCAGCAGCCAAGATAGGCCGGCGGTCTATGGCTACACCTTC